Listed below are T cell receptor beta chains from one sample, sequenced in a study of preoperative IRX-2 immunotherapy in early breast cancer. Sequencing used immunoSEQ multiplex PCR; TCRdb keeps in-frame clones, though not all of them. The profile shows 30,000 to 45,000 clones, 65% to 90% of them singletons. The sample was lymph node tissue, taken after IRX-2 immunotherapy. These receptors originate from a human donor with breast cancer. Both conserved end residues are part of each CDR3. Fields, in order: CDR3 length, J gene, V gene, CDR3 protein.

length: 12
J: TRBJ2-7
V: TRBV18
CDR3: CASSLTSYEQYF

length: 16
J: TRBJ2-3
V: TRBV6-8
CDR3: CASSGLDRGGTDTQYF

length: 16
J: TRBJ1-6
V: TRBV19
CDR3: CASSVRQGVVGSPLHF

length: 16
J: TRBJ2-5
V: TRBV11-3
CDR3: CASSSGLAGMWETQYF

length: 15
J: TRBJ1-6
V: TRBV6-8
CDR3: CASRGSSSYNSPLHF

length: 16
J: TRBJ2-7
V: TRBV14
CDR3: CASSQGGGVDFYEQYF

length: 14
J: TRBJ1-1
V: TRBV6-8
CDR3: CASTKGDLNTEAFF

length: 16
J: TRBJ1-6
V: TRBV11-3
CDR3: CASSPLESSYNSPLHF

length: 13
J: TRBJ2-7
V: TRBV19
CDR3: CASSETGEHEQYF

length: 15
J: TRBJ1-5
V: TRBV19
CDR3: CASSVQGNSNQPQHF

length: 17
J: TRBJ1-1
V: TRBV7-1
CDR3: CASSFLVQGKEDTEAFF

length: 16
J: TRBJ2-7
V: TRBV19
CDR3: CASSAATGGRVGEQYF

length: 15
J: TRBJ2-1
V: TRBV28
CDR3: CASSMQSAGGNEQFF

length: 15
J: TRBJ2-5
V: TRBV19
CDR3: CASSAGTGTGETQYF

length: 14
J: TRBJ2-2
V: TRBV7-1
CDR3: CASSSRGHTGELFF

length: 14
J: TRBJ1-2
V: TRBV11-3
CDR3: CASSPSLGRDRLTF

length: 17
J: TRBJ1-4
V: TRBV7-5
CDR3: CASSLRGQGFSNEKLFF

length: 13
J: TRBJ1-2
V: TRBV10-2
CDR3: CASSERAANGYTF

length: 16
J: TRBJ2-7
V: TRBV6-8
CDR3: CASSLLRTVFSYEQYF

length: 14
J: TRBJ1-2
V: TRBV12-5
CDR3: CASTWGGGIYGYTF

length: 18
J: TRBJ2-6
V: TRBV11-3
CDR3: CASSPDQRVGAGANVLTF

length: 12
J: TRBJ1-1
V: TRBV6-8
CDR3: CASQSVATEAFF

length: 13
J: TRBJ2-5
V: TRBV7-1
CDR3: CASSFSGEETQYF

length: 14
J: TRBJ1-4
V: TRBV18
CDR3: CASSPGQGPEKLFF

length: 16
J: TRBJ2-2
V: TRBV6-8
CDR3: CASRLTGTVFTGELFF

length: 13
J: TRBJ1-2
V: TRBV7-4
CDR3: CASSRWLNYGYTF

length: 14
J: TRBJ2-7
V: TRBV6-8
CDR3: CATRFGGQIYEQYF

length: 13
J: TRBJ1-1
V: TRBV6-8
CDR3: CASRRQGGAEAFF

length: 14
J: TRBJ2-5
V: TRBV5-1
CDR3: CASSSSGGQETQYF

length: 14
J: TRBJ1-1
V: TRBV6-8
CDR3: CASSYPGMNTEAFF

length: 14
J: TRBJ1-4
V: TRBV28
CDR3: CASTLRGIDEKLFF

length: 11
J: TRBJ1-6
V: TRBV6-7
CDR3: CASSEAGEDHF

length: 15
J: TRBJ2-3
V: TRBV25-1
CDR3: CASSDNYRLQPTQYF

length: 16
J: TRBJ1-3
V: TRBV11-3
CDR3: CASSSTGTASGNTIYF

length: 14
J: TRBJ1-2
V: TRBV28
CDR3: CASSFAARSYGYTF

length: 17
J: TRBJ2-5
V: TRBV19
CDR3: CASSIARSAGRQETQYF

length: 12
J: TRBJ2-7
V: TRBV28
CDR3: CASTEPFEEQYF

length: 16
J: TRBJ1-5
V: TRBV19
CDR3: CASSSSTRGVGQPQHF

length: 19
J: TRBJ1-6
V: TRBV19
CDR3: CASSSPHLGGDWGNSPLHF

length: 16
J: TRBJ2-3
V: TRBV19
CDR3: CASSPGQGVSTDTQYF

length: 18
J: TRBJ1-3
V: TRBV11-3
CDR3: CASSLDGVWAGSGNTIYF

length: 14
J: TRBJ1-5
V: TRBV7-7
CDR3: CASSFTGSNQPQHF

length: 16
J: TRBJ1-1
V: TRBV5-1
CDR3: CASSLDTQGGNTEAFF

length: 15
J: TRBJ1-5
V: TRBV22-1
CDR3: CASSSTGTSNQPQHF

length: 15
J: TRBJ2-1
V: TRBV7-6
CDR3: CASSSRQGVGNEQFF

length: 14
J: TRBJ2-1
V: TRBV11-3
CDR3: CASSPGQSYNEQFF

length: 13
J: TRBJ1-1
V: TRBV10-1
CDR3: CASSGPWNEEAFF

length: 15
J: TRBJ2-7
V: TRBV9
CDR3: CASSVSQGLGNEQYF

length: 16
J: TRBJ2-2
V: TRBV14
CDR3: CASSRQTGTQPGELFF

length: 15
J: TRBJ1-1
V: TRBV7-6
CDR3: CASSYPHGLNTEAFF

length: 15
J: TRBJ1-2
V: TRBV11-3
CDR3: CASSLTIPAWYGYTF

length: 13
J: TRBJ2-7
V: TRBV29-1
CDR3: CSVARGGENEQYF

length: 16
J: TRBJ1-1
V: TRBV19
CDR3: CASSPLQGAWMDEAFF